The clone carrying this T cell receptor beta chain was counted ten times or more. A modified ARM-PCR protocol with three rounds of nested PCR amplified TCRbeta. TCRdb independently ran MiXCR on the multiplex PCR reads; one entry per CDR3 protein. The data hold tens of thousands of distinct CDR3 sequences, with approximately 70% observed a single time. No cell sorting was done before RNA was extracted from the tissue. The data stem from a study of tumor and adjacent non-tumor tissue in lung cancer. In the study overall: Each sample yielded about 4.17 million productive TCRbeta reads on average.

This CDR3 comprises 17 residues. The germline V gene encodes CDR1 SEHNR and CDR2 FQNEAQ (reference sequence). The V segment lost 5 bases and the J segment 3 bases; nucleotides outside the gene matches: 8. This clonotype was sampled from a man in his 60s with non-small cell lung cancer. V and J are TRBV7-9 and TRBJ2-6; 9 bases align to TRBD1. Sequenced: lung tumor tissue. CDR3 sequence reads: CASSQSGQGSGANVLTF. In DNA form, the CDR3 reads TGTGCCAGCAGCCAATCGGGACAGGGAAGTGGGGCCAACGTCCTGACTTTC.